This paragraph reports one TCR beta chain. Its antigen is as yet unknown. The CDR3 length is 14 residues. The germline V and J ends were trimmed by 6 bases and 1 base, with 9 bases remaining between them. CDR1 is MDHEN, CDR2 SYDVKM, per germline. This sample is part of a study of cytomegalovirus exposure and HLA in healthy donors. Overall study findings and caveats: In vitro assays verified that three CMV-associated chains recognized CMV antigens specifically.

The table came from immunoSEQ multiplex PCR; TCRdb's copy has only in-frame clones and leaves some out. The sample lists roughly 150,000 clones, approximately 90% seen once, with around 3% in the top ten. The receptor was isolated from a man younger than 35 in good health and CMV-seronegative. The material sequenced was PBMCs. The rearrangement uses TRBV28 and TRBJ2-2; D is possibly TRBD1 (5 bases). The CDR3 nucleotides are TGTGCCAGCAGACGACAGTTGAACACCGGGGAGCTGTTTTTT. It is translated as CASRRQLNTGELFF.